The 12 T cell receptor beta chains below all came from one sample that was sequenced in a study of T cell responses to AZD1222 COVID-19 vaccine. Measured with immunoSEQ multiplex PCR; TCRdb has only the in-frame clones, and not every one. The table has about 150,000 clones, 89% seen once; the top ten hold approximately 5.1%. Source: peripheral blood, taken on day 0 of AZD1222 vaccination. The receptors stem from an adult in good health.

V and J are TRBV6-6 and TRBJ2-7, with D possibly matching TRBD2 (6 bases). Germline CDR1 and CDR2: MNHNY and SVGAGI (reference sequence). This CDR3 spans 15 amino acids. Trimming pared 2 bases from V and 4 bases from J, leaving 15 bases between. CDR3 loop: CASSYMTGAYYEQYF. The CDR3 bases are TGTGCCAGCAGTTACATGACGGGAGCGTATTACGAGCAGTACTTC.

This clone has a single count. This chain links TRBV28 with TRBJ1-2; D is possibly TRBD1 (5 bases). The CDR3 loop spans 14 amino acids. Trimming removed 2 bases at V and 5 bases at J, with 12 bases between. The germline CDR1 and CDR2 sequences are MDHEN and SYDVKM. DNA of the CDR3: TGTGCCAGCAGTTTAGGGCAGGGCAAGTATGGCTACACCTTC. Its protein is CASSLGQGKYGYTF.

The chain employs TRBV20-1 and TRBJ2-1; D tentatively reads TRBD1 or TRBD2 (5 bases each). The germline CDR1 and CDR2 sequences are DFQATT and SNEGSKA (reference sequence). The CDR3 spans 11 residues. The CDR3 DNA is TGCAGCCCGGGACGGCGTAATGAGCAGTTCTTC. Translating it yields CSPGRRNEQFF.

The chain employs TRBV7-9 and TRBJ2-7, with TRBD1 as a possible D gene (6 bases). The CDR3 contains 16 residues. The V gene's germline CDR1 is SEHNR and CDR2 FQNEAQ (reference sequence). Trimming took 5 bases from V and 5 from J, leaving 22 bases between them. CDR3: CASSTPPNRDPHEQYF. The CDR3 bases are TGTGCCAGCAGCACGCCACCGAACAGGGATCCACACGAGCAGTACTTC.

The chain couples TRBV5-5 to TRBJ2-2, with 11 bases aligning to TRBD2. This CDR3 spans 18 amino acids. Germline lookup yields CDR1 SGHKS and CDR2 YYEKEE (reference sequence). Unmatched junction bases numbered 18, after V lost 7 bases and J lost 7 bases. This chain's CDR3 is CASVSFGLAGSRGGELFF. The CDR3 coding sequence is TGTGCCAGCGTCTCCTTTGGACTAGCGGGCTCTCGTGGCGGGGAGCTGTTTTTT.

The genes are TRBV28 and TRBJ2-7, with 9 nucleotides matching TRBD2. The CDR3 consists of 14 residues. Looked up from germline, CDR1 is MDHEN and CDR2 is SYDVKM. With V trimmed by 6 bases and J by 0 bases, 3 bases remained unmatched. Written as DNA, the CDR3 is TGTGCCAGCAGCGCGGGGGGGGGCTCCTACGAGCAGTACTTC. Its translation: CASSAGGGSYEQYF. The full variable domain, completed using reference TRBV28 and TRBJ2-7, is DVKVTQSSRYLVKRTGEKVFLECVQDMDHENMFWYRQDPGLGLRLIYFSYDVKMKEKGDIPEGYSVSREKKERFSLILESASTNQTSMYLCASSAGGGSYEQYFGPGTRLTVT.

This rearrangement joins TRBV9 to TRBJ2-3; 14 bases agree with TRBD2. The CDR3 consists of 18 residues. The ends lost 3 bases at V and 0 bases at J; junction bases unmatched: 6. CDR1 and CDR2 (germline): SGDLS, YYNGEE. CDR3 in amino acids: CASSAGTSGRISTDTQYF. Here the CDR3 DNA reads TGTGCCAGCAGCGCCGGGACTAGCGGGAGAATAAGCACAGATACGCAGTATTTT.

The chain combines TRBV2 with TRBJ2-7; D gene unclear. CDR1 is SNHLY, CDR2 FYNNEI, per germline. V was pared by 7 bases and J by 0 bases, with 16 bases between. The CDR3 consists of 15 residues. CDR3 protein: CASTAARPSSYEQYF. CDR3 nucleotides: TGTGCCAGCACGGCCGCGCGGCCCAGCTCCTACGAGCAGTACTTC.

The rearrangement uses TRBV2 and TRBJ1-6, with a weak D call TRBD1 (5 bases). The V gene's germline CDR1 is SNHLY and CDR2 FYNNEI. There are 15 residues in the CDR3. The germline V and J ends were trimmed by 2 bases and 9 bases, with 14 bases remaining between them. DNA of the CDR3: TGTGCCAGCAGTGAATCTTTCGGGAGGGGTTCACCCCTCCACTTT. The encoded protein is CASSESFGRGSPLHF. The variable domain in full, with the rest retrieved from reference TRBV2 and TRBJ1-6, is EPEVTQTPSHQVTQMGQEVILRCVPISNHLYFYWYRQILGQKVEFLVSFYNNEISEKSEIFDDQFSVERPDGSNFTLKIRSTKLEDSAMYFCASSESFGRGSPLHFGNGTRLTVT.

The chain employs TRBV19 and TRBJ2-7, with D unclear. Germline-derived CDR1 and CDR2 are LNHDA and SQIVND (reference sequence). CDR3 length: 15 residues. Trimming shortened V by 1 base and J by 3 bases, and 13 bases separated the two germline ends. CDR3 protein: CASSIASGEFYEQYF. The CDR3 DNA reads TGTGCCAGTAGTATAGCTTCAGGAGAGTTCTACGAGCAGTACTTC.

This clone is a singleton in its sample. The rearrangement uses TRBV28 and TRBJ1-4; D remains unclear. The CDR3 totals 15 residues. The V gene's germline CDR1 is MDHEN and CDR2 SYDVKM. V gave up 4 bases and J gave up 5 bases, with 14 bases separating them. For the CDR3, the DNA is TGTGCCAGCAGTTCCCTTAAGGAGAAAAATGAAAAACTGTTTTTT. As protein: CASSSLKEKNEKLFF.

This chain joins TRBV7-3 and TRBJ1-2, with 10 bases that match TRBD1. CDR3 length: 13 residues. Germline V gene lookup returns CDR1 SGHTA and CDR2 FQGTGA. The V gene end was trimmed by 5 bases and the J gene end by 8 bases; junction bases not matched to a gene: 5. CDR3 protein: CASSTRQGAGYTF. CDR3 DNA: TGTGCCAGCAGCACCCGACAGGGGGCAGGCTACACCTTC.